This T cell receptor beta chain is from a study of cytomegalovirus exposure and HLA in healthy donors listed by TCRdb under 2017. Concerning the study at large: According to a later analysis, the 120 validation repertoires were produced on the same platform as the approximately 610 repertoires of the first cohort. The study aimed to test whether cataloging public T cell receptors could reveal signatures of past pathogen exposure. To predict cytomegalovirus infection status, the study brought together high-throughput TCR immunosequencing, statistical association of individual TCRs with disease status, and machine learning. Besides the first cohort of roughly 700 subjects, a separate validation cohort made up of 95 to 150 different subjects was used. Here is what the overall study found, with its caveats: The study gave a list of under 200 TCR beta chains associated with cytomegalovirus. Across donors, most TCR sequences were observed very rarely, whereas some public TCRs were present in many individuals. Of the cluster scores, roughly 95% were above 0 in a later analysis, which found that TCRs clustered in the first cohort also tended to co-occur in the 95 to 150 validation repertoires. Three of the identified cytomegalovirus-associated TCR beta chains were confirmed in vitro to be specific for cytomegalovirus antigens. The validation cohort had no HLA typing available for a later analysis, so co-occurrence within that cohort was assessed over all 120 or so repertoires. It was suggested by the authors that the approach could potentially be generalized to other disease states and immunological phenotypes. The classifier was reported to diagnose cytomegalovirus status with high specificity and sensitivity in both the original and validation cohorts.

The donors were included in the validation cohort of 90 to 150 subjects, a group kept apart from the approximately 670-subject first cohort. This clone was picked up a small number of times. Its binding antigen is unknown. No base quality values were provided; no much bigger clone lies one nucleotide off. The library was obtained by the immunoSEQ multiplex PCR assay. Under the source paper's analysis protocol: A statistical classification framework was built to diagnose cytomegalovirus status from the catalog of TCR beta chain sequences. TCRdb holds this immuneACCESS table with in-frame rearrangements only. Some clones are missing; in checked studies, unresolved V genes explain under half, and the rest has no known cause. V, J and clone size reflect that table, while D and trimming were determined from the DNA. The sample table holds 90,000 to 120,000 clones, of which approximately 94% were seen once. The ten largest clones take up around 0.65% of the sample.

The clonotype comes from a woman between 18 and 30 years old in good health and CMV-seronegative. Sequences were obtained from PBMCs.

The DNA reads TGTGCCAGCAAGCAGGGGAACTACAATGAGCAGTTCTTC. This yields the protein CASKQGNYNEQFF. This receptor chain uses TRBV2 and TRBJ2-1; TRBD1 is possibly the D segment (6 matching bases). V is shortened by 7 bases, J by 3 bases, and the region joining them spans 10 bases. Per the germline V gene, SNHLY is the CDR1 and FYNNEI is the CDR2. The CDR3 has 13 amino acids, counting the end cysteine and phenylalanine. Solely the CDR3 DNA is kept, with 39 bases framed from the first base.